The rows below give T cell receptor beta chains drawn from one sample of a study of cytomegalovirus exposure and HLA in healthy donors. Some clones are missing from TCRdb's copy, which holds only in-frame ones; the method was immunoSEQ multiplex PCR. The sample contains roughly 61,000 clones, around 89% of which appear only once. Material for sequencing was PBMCs. The receptors were sampled from a young man in good health and CMV-seropositive. Both conserved end residues are part of each CDR3. Fields, in order: clone size, V gene, D gene, J gene, CDR3 DNA, CDR3 protein. The D gene is left open where the match is weak. Only part of the rows carry a size: once, few, many, or a class if the clone is expanded.

abundance: NA
v_gene: TRBV5-1
d_gene: NA
j_gene: TRBJ1-1
CDR3nt: TGCGCCAGCAGCTTGGTGCGGGGCAGTCATTCTGAAGCTTTCTTT
CDR3aa: CASSLVRGSHSEAFF

abundance: NA
v_gene: TRBV2
d_gene: NA
j_gene: TRBJ2-3
CDR3nt: TGTGCCAGCAGTCCTAGTCCGACCCGCACAGATACGCAGTATTTT
CDR3aa: CASSPSPTRTDTQYF

abundance: NA
v_gene: TRBV5-6
d_gene: NA
j_gene: TRBJ1-1
CDR3nt: TGTGCCAGCAGCTTGGGCGATGGGGGGACCAACATGAACACTGAAGCTTTCTTT
CDR3aa: CASSLGDGGTNMNTEAFF

abundance: NA
v_gene: TRBV2
d_gene: NA
j_gene: TRBJ1-3
CDR3nt: TGTGCCAGCAGTGATCCGGGAGCGACGAGCTCTGGAAACACCATATATTTT
CDR3aa: CASSDPGATSSGNTIYF

abundance: NA
v_gene: TRBV28
d_gene: NA
j_gene: TRBJ2-1
CDR3nt: TGTGCCAGCAGTTTCTCGTCTCACAATGAGCAGTTCTTC
CDR3aa: CASSFSSHNEQFF

abundance: NA
v_gene: TRBV5-4
d_gene: TRBD1
j_gene: TRBJ1-2
CDR3nt: TGTGCCAGCAGGGCGGACAGGGGTTGGGATGGCTACACCTTC
CDR3aa: CASRADRGWDGYTF

abundance: NA
v_gene: TRBV14
d_gene: TRBD2
j_gene: TRBJ2-7
CDR3nt: TGTGCCAGCAGCCAAGGGGGGGGACTAGCGGGAGCATACGAGCAGTACTTC
CDR3aa: CASSQGGGLAGAYEQYF

abundance: NA
v_gene: TRBV4-2
d_gene: NA
j_gene: TRBJ1-2
CDR3nt: TGTGCCAGCGGTGGGAGGCCCGATGGCTACACCTTC
CDR3aa: CASGGRPDGYTF

abundance: NA
v_gene: TRBV11-2
d_gene: TRBD2
j_gene: TRBJ2-7
CDR3nt: TGTGCCAGCAGCTTAACTAGCGGTGGGGGCGAGCAGTACTTC
CDR3aa: CASSLTSGGGEQYF

abundance: NA
v_gene: TRBV6-5
d_gene: NA
j_gene: TRBJ1-5
CDR3nt: TGTGCCAGCAGTTACGATAGGGGGAATCAGCCCCAGCATTTT
CDR3aa: CASSYDRGNQPQHF

abundance: few
v_gene: TRBV11-3
d_gene: NA
j_gene: TRBJ1-1
CDR3nt: TGTGCCAGCAGCTGGTCGGGGGTGAACACTGAAGCTTTCTTT
CDR3aa: CASSWSGVNTEAFF

abundance: once
v_gene: TRBV13
d_gene: TRBD2
j_gene: TRBJ2-1
CDR3nt: TGTGCCAGCAGCAAGACTAGCGGGAGTAAACATGAGCAGTTCTTC
CDR3aa: CASSKTSGSKHEQFF

abundance: once
v_gene: TRBV19
d_gene: TRBD1
j_gene: TRBJ1-4
CDR3nt: TGTGCCAGTAGCCTGGACAGGGGACGTGAAAAACTGTTTTTT
CDR3aa: CASSLDRGREKLFF

abundance: NA
v_gene: TRBV5-1
d_gene: NA
j_gene: TRBJ2-5
CDR3nt: TGCGCCAGCAGCCGAATTAACGACAGAGTCCAAGAGACCCAGTACTTC
CDR3aa: CASSRINDRVQETQYF

abundance: NA
v_gene: TRBV29-1
d_gene: NA
j_gene: TRBJ2-2
CDR3nt: TGCAGCGTTGATACAGGGTTTAGCACCGGGGAGCTGTTTTTT
CDR3aa: CSVDTGFSTGELFF

abundance: NA
v_gene: TRBV4-1
d_gene: TRBD2
j_gene: TRBJ2-2
CDR3nt: TGCGCCAGCAGCCAACAGGCCAGAAAGCGGGAGCTCAGCGGGGAGCTGTTTTTT
CDR3aa: CASSQQARKRELSGELFF

abundance: NA
v_gene: TRBV28
d_gene: TRBD1
j_gene: TRBJ1-2
CDR3nt: TGTGCCAGCAGTTTCGAGGGGGCGCCCGGCTACACCTTC
CDR3aa: CASSFEGAPGYTF

abundance: NA
v_gene: TRBV30
d_gene: TRBD2
j_gene: TRBJ2-7
CDR3nt: TGTGCCTGGAGTTCCGGGACTAGGTACGAGCAGTACTTC
CDR3aa: CAWSSGTRYEQYF

abundance: NA
v_gene: TRBV29-1
d_gene: NA
j_gene: TRBJ1-5
CDR3nt: TGCAGCGTTGGGGACGGGGAGGGAGCCCAGCATTTT
CDR3aa: CSVGDGEGAQHF

abundance: NA
v_gene: TRBV5-6
d_gene: NA
j_gene: TRBJ2-2
CDR3nt: TGTGCCAGCCTCCGGGACATCAACACCGGGGAGCTGTTTTTT
CDR3aa: CASLRDINTGELFF

abundance: NA
v_gene: TRBV5-1
d_gene: TRBD2
j_gene: TRBJ2-7
CDR3nt: TGCGCCAGCAGCTTCGGGGGGACCTACGAGCAGTACTTC
CDR3aa: CASSFGGTYEQYF

abundance: NA
v_gene: TRBV9
d_gene: NA
j_gene: TRBJ2-2
CDR3nt: TGTGCCAGCAGCGTAGGTCGACTAGTTAGGACCGGGGAGCTGTTTTTT
CDR3aa: CASSVGRLVRTGELFF

abundance: NA
v_gene: TRBV19
d_gene: NA
j_gene: TRBJ1-5
CDR3nt: TGTGCCAGTAGTGAGGGACTGGGAGATCAGCCCCAGCATTTT
CDR3aa: CASSEGLGDQPQHF

abundance: NA
v_gene: TRBV25-1
d_gene: NA
j_gene: TRBJ1-1
CDR3nt: TGTGCCAGCAGTGAATCTCTCGGGGGTGGCGGTAACACTGAAGCTTTCTTT
CDR3aa: CASSESLGGGGNTEAFF

abundance: few
v_gene: TRBV7-2
d_gene: TRBD1
j_gene: TRBJ1-2
CDR3nt: TGTGCCAGCAGCTTATCGGCTGTCACAGGGGGCGGCTATGGCTACACCTTC
CDR3aa: CASSLSAVTGGGYGYTF

abundance: NA
v_gene: TRBV27
d_gene: TRBD1
j_gene: TRBJ1-6
CDR3nt: TGTGCCAGCAGTTTCCTAACAGGGGTAGAATCACCCCTCCACTTT
CDR3aa: CASSFLTGVESPLHF

abundance: NA
v_gene: TRBV7-9
d_gene: NA
j_gene: TRBJ2-7
CDR3nt: TGTTCCAGCAGCCCTCACACCGTTAGAGGGCCAGACTACGAGCAGTACTTC
CDR3aa: CSSSPHTVRGPDYEQYF

abundance: NA
v_gene: TRBV29-1
d_gene: TRBD1
j_gene: TRBJ1-4
CDR3nt: TGCAGCGCCCTACAGGGGGCAACTAATGAAAAACTGTTTTTT
CDR3aa: CSALQGATNEKLFF

abundance: NA
v_gene: TRBV30
d_gene: NA
j_gene: TRBJ1-6
CDR3nt: TGTGCCTGGACGGAGAGCTCCTATAATTCACCCCTCCACTTT
CDR3aa: CAWTESSYNSPLHF

abundance: NA
v_gene: TRBV18
d_gene: TRBD1
j_gene: TRBJ2-2
CDR3nt: TGTGCCAGCTCCCCCTGGACAGGGGAGGCCGGGGAGCTGTTTTTT
CDR3aa: CASSPWTGEAGELFF

abundance: NA
v_gene: TRBV19
d_gene: NA
j_gene: TRBJ2-2
CDR3nt: TGTGCCAGTAGTATAGGAACAGGACAGGGAGGGACCGGGGAGCTGTTTTTT
CDR3aa: CASSIGTGQGGTGELFF

abundance: NA
v_gene: TRBV14
d_gene: NA
j_gene: TRBJ1-4
CDR3nt: TGTGCCAGCAGCCAAGTCAGGGCTGAAAAACTGTTTTTT
CDR3aa: CASSQVRAEKLFF

abundance: NA
v_gene: TRBV30
d_gene: NA
j_gene: TRBJ1-1
CDR3nt: TGTGCCTGGACAGGGCCCTGGAACACTGAAGCTTTCTTT
CDR3aa: CAWTGPWNTEAFF

abundance: once
v_gene: TRBV28
d_gene: TRBD2
j_gene: TRBJ2-5
CDR3nt: TGTGCCAGCAGCACGGGACTAGCGGGAGGGGAGACCCAGTACTTC
CDR3aa: CASSTGLAGGETQYF

abundance: NA
v_gene: TRBV30
d_gene: TRBD2
j_gene: TRBJ2-2
CDR3nt: TGTGCCTGGAACCCGACTAGCGGGAGGCCCCCGAACACCGGGGAGCTGTTTTTT
CDR3aa: CAWNPTSGRPPNTGELFF

abundance: few
v_gene: TRBV6-6
d_gene: NA
j_gene: TRBJ1-3
CDR3nt: TGTGCCAGCCGCCAGGGGACTGGAAACACCATATATTTT
CDR3aa: CASRQGTGNTIYF

abundance: NA
v_gene: TRBV7-9
d_gene: NA
j_gene: TRBJ1-5
CDR3nt: TGTGCCAGCAGCTTTCCTAATCAGCCCCAGCATTTT
CDR3aa: CASSFPNQPQHF

abundance: NA
v_gene: TRBV7-9
d_gene: NA
j_gene: TRBJ2-5
CDR3nt: TGTGCCAGCAGCTTAATCTCGGGTGAAGAGACCCAGTACTTC
CDR3aa: CASSLISGEETQYF

abundance: NA
v_gene: TRBV6-5
d_gene: NA
j_gene: TRBJ1-1
CDR3nt: TGTGCCAGCACCCAAGCCGGAGGGAACACTGAAGCTTTCTTT
CDR3aa: CASTQAGGNTEAFF

abundance: NA
v_gene: TRBV7-2
d_gene: TRBD1
j_gene: TRBJ1-1
CDR3nt: TGTGCCAGCAGCCTCTTGGCAGGGGGGAACACTGAAGCTTTCTTT
CDR3aa: CASSLLAGGNTEAFF

abundance: NA
v_gene: TRBV10-3
d_gene: NA
j_gene: TRBJ2-1
CDR3nt: TGTGCCATCAGTGAGTCGGGGCGATACAATGAGCAGTTCTTC
CDR3aa: CAISESGRYNEQFF

abundance: few
v_gene: TRBV5-4
d_gene: TRBD2
j_gene: TRBJ2-7
CDR3nt: TGTGCCAGCAGCTTGGCCATCGGGGGAGGGCCTTACGAGCAGTACTTC
CDR3aa: CASSLAIGGGPYEQYF

abundance: NA
v_gene: TRBV28
d_gene: NA
j_gene: TRBJ2-7
CDR3nt: TGTGCCAGCAGTTTTCAACCCTTATCCTACGAGCAGTACTTC
CDR3aa: CASSFQPLSYEQYF

abundance: NA
v_gene: TRBV19
d_gene: NA
j_gene: TRBJ2-3
CDR3nt: TGTGCCAGCGGAGGGGCGGCGGAAAGGGCAGATACGCAGTATTTT
CDR3aa: CASGGAAERADTQYF

abundance: NA
v_gene: TRBV6-5
d_gene: NA
j_gene: TRBJ2-6
CDR3nt: TGTGCCAGCAGCTCCCCAGGGGTCGGGGCCAACGTCCTGACTTTC
CDR3aa: CASSSPGVGANVLTF

abundance: NA
v_gene: TRBV18
d_gene: TRBD2
j_gene: TRBJ2-3
CDR3nt: TGTGCCAGCTCACCACCGGGGGCTAGCGGGTTAGGCACAGATACGCAGTATTTT
CDR3aa: CASSPPGASGLGTDTQYF

abundance: few
v_gene: TRBV2
d_gene: TRBD2
j_gene: TRBJ2-5
CDR3nt: TGTGCCAGCGTCCCCGGGACTAGCGGAGGGGAGACCCAGTACTTC
CDR3aa: CASVPGTSGGETQYF

abundance: NA
v_gene: TRBV28
d_gene: NA
j_gene: TRBJ1-4
CDR3nt: TGTGCCAGCACCCTGGGAGGGGACGATGAAAAACTGTTTTTT
CDR3aa: CASTLGGDDEKLFF

abundance: NA
v_gene: TRBV10-2
d_gene: TRBD1
j_gene: TRBJ2-7
CDR3nt: TGCGCCAGCATGCGGGACAGGGCCCTCGAGCAGTACTTC
CDR3aa: CASMRDRALEQYF

abundance: NA
v_gene: TRBV7-2
d_gene: TRBD1
j_gene: TRBJ1-2
CDR3nt: TGTGCCAGCAGCTTTTTTTTCGGGACGACAGGGAATAACTATGGCTACACCTTC
CDR3aa: CASSFFFGTTGNNYGYTF

abundance: NA
v_gene: TRBV5-1
d_gene: TRBD1
j_gene: TRBJ1-1
CDR3nt: TGCGCCAGCAGTATATTTGGGCTCAGGGCTCCGGGACAGGGAAGTGAAGCTTTCTTT
CDR3aa: CASSIFGLRAPGQGSEAFF

abundance: NA
v_gene: TRBV7-9
d_gene: TRBD2
j_gene: TRBJ2-3
CDR3nt: TGTGCCAGCAGCTTAGCGGGTCCAGCTAGCGGGTCAGATACGCAGTATTTT
CDR3aa: CASSLAGPASGSDTQYF

abundance: few
v_gene: TRBV4-2
d_gene: NA
j_gene: TRBJ1-1
CDR3nt: TGTGCCAGCAGCTCCGAGGGGAACACTGAAGCTTTCTTT
CDR3aa: CASSSEGNTEAFF

abundance: NA
v_gene: TRBV7-6
d_gene: TRBD1
j_gene: TRBJ1-1
CDR3nt: TGTGCCAGCAGCCTCTGGACAGGGGTGAACACTGAAGCTTTCTTT
CDR3aa: CASSLWTGVNTEAFF